Sequencing of this TCR beta chain was carried out in a study of early T cells in non-severe SARS-CoV-2 infection. Study-level information: RNA in bulk from unsorted whole blood was sequenced, and chains were unpaired.

Each single cDNA molecule received a unique molecular identifier. TCRdb redid the calling of the 5' RACE reads with MiXCR, one entry per CDR3 protein. This sample carries about 85,000 distinct CDR3 sequences, under 15% of them seen once, and the ten largest clones take over 6.5%. The CDR3 runs to 12 residues. The junction had 6 bases not matched to a gene; V was cut back by 10 bases and J by 4 bases. CDR1 MGHDK and CDR2 SYGVNS come from the germline V gene. Only a few counts were recorded for this clonotype. Sequencing input: whole blood. This receptor was identified in an adult who was a healthcare worker with PCR-confirmed SARS-CoV-2 infection or an uninfected control (not recorded which). V is TRBV25-1 and J is TRBJ2-7; TRBD1 agrees at 8 bases. Written as DNA, the CDR3 is TGTGCCACAAGGGACAGGAGGTACGAGCAGTACTTC. Encoded protein: CATRDRRYEQYF.